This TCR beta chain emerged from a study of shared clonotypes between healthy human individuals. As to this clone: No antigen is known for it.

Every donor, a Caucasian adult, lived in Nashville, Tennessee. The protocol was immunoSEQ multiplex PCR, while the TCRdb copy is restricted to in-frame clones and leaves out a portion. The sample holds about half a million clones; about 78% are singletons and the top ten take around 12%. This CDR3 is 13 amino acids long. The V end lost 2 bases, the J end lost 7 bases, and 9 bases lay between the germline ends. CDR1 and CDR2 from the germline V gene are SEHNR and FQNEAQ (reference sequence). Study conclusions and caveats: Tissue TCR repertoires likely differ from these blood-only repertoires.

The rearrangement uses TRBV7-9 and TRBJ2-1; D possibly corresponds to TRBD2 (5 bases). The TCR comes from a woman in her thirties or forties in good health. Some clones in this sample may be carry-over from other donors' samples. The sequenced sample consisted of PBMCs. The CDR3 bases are TGTGCCAGCAGCTTAATGAGGGTAAATGAGCAGTTCTTC. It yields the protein CASSLMRVNEQFF.